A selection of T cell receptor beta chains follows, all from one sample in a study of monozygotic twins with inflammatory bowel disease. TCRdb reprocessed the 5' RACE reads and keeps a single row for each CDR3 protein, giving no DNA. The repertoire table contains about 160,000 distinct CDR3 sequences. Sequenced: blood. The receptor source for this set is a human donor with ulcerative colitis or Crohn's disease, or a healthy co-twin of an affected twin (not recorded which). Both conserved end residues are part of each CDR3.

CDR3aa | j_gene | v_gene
CSASDGTTYNEQFF | TRBJ2-1 | TRBV20-1
CASSWRGDPRSDEQFF | TRBJ2-1 | TRBV5-1
CATSRDSTNTGELFF | TRBJ2-2 | TRBV15
CASSSWTGQETQYF | TRBJ2-5 | TRBV12-3/TRBV12-4
CASSPRQLQETQYF | TRBJ2-5 | TRBV18
CATSSPFSSYGYTF | TRBJ1-2 | TRBV15
CASSFPLDTQYF | TRBJ2-3 | TRBV6-2/TRBV6-3
CATSRGTGWGGETQYF | TRBJ2-5 | TRBV15
CASRPTSGSFYNEQFF | TRBJ2-1 | TRBV27
CASSFNGIEAFF | TRBJ1-1 | TRBV7-2
CASSRTGERGEQFF | TRBJ2-1 | TRBV3-1
CSATRVGTEAFF | TRBJ1-1 | TRBV20-1
CSALEDRVDGYTF | TRBJ1-2 | TRBV20-1
CASSRTVSNYGYTF | TRBJ1-2 | TRBV19
CASSSTRVRQPQHF | TRBJ1-5 | TRBV7-8
CASAAGPSYNEQFF | TRBJ2-1 | TRBV6-6
CASSDSGERAWANEKLFF | TRBJ1-4 | TRBV9
CASMGPRREQYF | TRBJ2-7 | TRBV5-5
CASSGGGRAIVNEQFF | TRBJ2-1 | TRBV9
CAIGTGASYEQYF | TRBJ2-7 | TRBV10-3
CASSMASGSGSYEQYF | TRBJ2-7 | TRBV5-1
CASSPVGGQGGQPQHF | TRBJ1-5 | TRBV18
CSVASRGGNEQFF | TRBJ2-1 | TRBV29-1